A selection of T cell receptor beta chains follows, all from one sample in a study of cytomegalovirus exposure and HLA in healthy donors. Data came from immunoSEQ multiplex PCR; TCRdb stores just in-frame clones and leaves some out. Here the sample spans 250,000 to 350,000 clones, 80% being singletons. The sample taken for sequencing was PBMCs. These receptors originate from a girl aged 2-10 years in good health and CMV-seronegative. The CDR3 runs from the conserved cysteine through the conserved F or W. The order of the fields is CDR3 DNA, CDR3 protein, J gene, clone size, D gene, V gene. A D gene is named only where the DNA matches it firmly. The size entry is marked missing in some rows and otherwise reads once, few, many or a size class.

TGTGCCAGCAGCTTGAACCTAGCTTATTCCTACGAGCAGTACTTC,CASSLNLAYSYEQYF,TRBJ2-7,-,-,TRBV5-4
TGTGCCAGCAGCCTCTCCCTAACAGGACGAGGTCTCTATGGCTACACCTTC,CASSLSLTGRGLYGYTF,TRBJ1-2,-,-,TRBV5-5
TGTGCCAGCAGTTCCGGGACTAGCGGGGTCCAGAGCTCCTACAATGAGCAGTTCTTC,CASSSGTSGVQSSYNEQFF,TRBJ2-1,once,TRBD2,TRBV27
TGTGCCAGCTCACCACCCGGAGCGGGGGGCTACAACAATGAGCAGTTCTTC,CASSPPGAGGYNNEQFF,TRBJ2-1,few,TRBD2,TRBV18
TGTGCCAGCAGCTTTGGACTAGCGGGAGGATCAAGTTACGAGCAGTACTTC,CASSFGLAGGSSYEQYF,TRBJ2-7,-,TRBD2,TRBV5-4
TGTGCCAGCAGCTTACCCCTGCTCGCAGGCACTGAAGCTTTCTTT,CASSLPLLAGTEAFF,TRBJ1-1,-,-,TRBV7-2
TGTGCCAGCAGCTTAGGACAGAGCTATGGCTACACCTTC,CASSLGQSYGYTF,TRBJ1-2,once,-,TRBV7-9
TGTGCCAGCAGCACCGGCGGGGACAATGAGCAGTTCTTC,CASSTGGDNEQFF,TRBJ2-1,-,-,TRBV9
TGTGCCAGCAGCTTGTATCTAGCGGGAGGTAGCGAGCAGTACTTC,CASSLYLAGGSEQYF,TRBJ2-7,once,TRBD2,TRBV5-5
TGTGCCAGTAGGATGGCCAGCGAGCAGTACTTC,CASRMASEQYF,TRBJ2-7,-,-,TRBV19
TGTGCCAGCAGCTTGCGATGGGGCCCCTATGGCTACACCTTC,CASSLRWGPYGYTF,TRBJ1-2,few,-,TRBV5-5
TGTGCCAGCAGCTTAGTTGCTAGCTCCTACGAGCAGTACTTC,CASSLVASSYEQYF,TRBJ2-7,few,-,TRBV11-2
TGTGCCAGCTCCTCCACCGCCGAGGCTGCTACCTACGAGCAGTACTTC,CASSSTAEAATYEQYF,TRBJ2-7,once,-,TRBV18
TGTGCCAGCAGCTTATGGACTAGCGGGGACCTAGGCTTCCACACAGATACGCAGTATTTT,CASSLWTSGDLGFHTDTQYF,TRBJ2-3,-,TRBD2,TRBV7-3
TGCAGCGTTGGGACTAGCGTCTCCTACGAGCAGTACTTC,CSVGTSVSYEQYF,TRBJ2-7,-,TRBD2,TRBV29-1